These 21 T cell receptor beta chains were all obtained from the same sample, sequenced in a study of graft-versus-host responses after intestinal transplantation. Only in-frame clones appear in the TCRdb table, and some are missing; sequencing was by immunoSEQ multiplex PCR. The sample carries approximately 7,000 clones, about 70% recorded once. Grafts had their tissue processed, releasing intraepithelial and lamina propria lymphocytes. Sequencing was performed on ileum tissue, taken around 34 weeks after intestinal transplantation. The receptors stem from a human patient who received an intestinal transplant, so some T cells may come from the graft donor.

In nucleotides, the CDR3 is TGTGCCAGCAGTTTGGGCAGCCCGACCGGGGAGCTGTTTTTT. This encodes CASSLGSPTGELFF. This chain connects TRBV28 to TRBJ2-2; D unclear. Germline values: CDR1 MDHEN, CDR2 SYDVKM. V lost 3 bases to trimming and J lost 5 bases, with 10 bases between them. This CDR3 comprises 14 residues. Based on the CDR3 plus reference TRBV28 and TRBJ2-2, the full variable domain is DVKVTQSSRYLVKRTGEKVFLECVQDMDHENMFWYRQDPGLGLRLIYFSYDVKMKEKGDIPEGYSVSREKKERFSLILESASTNQTSMYLCASSLGSPTGELFFGEGSRLTVL.

The count of this clone is one. J is TRBJ1-2 and V is TRBV7-9, with D unclear. This CDR3 has 13 amino acids. The germline CDR1 and CDR2 sequences are SEHNR and FQNEAQ (reference sequence). Trimming removed 1 base from V and 3 bases from J, with 6 bases in between. CDR3 bases: TGTGCCAGCAGCTTAGGGTTCTACTATGGCTACACCTTC. Its translation: CASSLGFYYGYTF.

The rearrangement links TRBV4-3 to TRBJ2-5, with D uncertain. The CDR3 loop spans 14 amino acids. V was cut by 0 bases and J by 4 bases, with 9 bases left in between. The V gene's germline CDR1 is LGHNA and CDR2 YSLEER. The chain's CDR3 is CASSQDLVAETQYF. The CDR3 DNA reads as TGCGCCAGCAGCCAAGATTTGGTGGCAGAGACCCAGTACTTC.

This rearrangement joins TRBV29-1 to TRBJ2-1; 8 bases match TRBD2. Germline lookup yields CDR1 SQVTM and CDR2 ANQGSEA. The CDR3 length is 14 residues. V was clipped by 3 bases and J by 4 bases; unmatched bases: 5. CDR3 sequence reads: CSVDGGDHYNEQFF. For the CDR3, the DNA is TGCAGCGTTGACGGGGGGGACCATTACAATGAGCAGTTCTTC.

The chain combines TRBV5-6 with TRBJ1-6; TRBD1 might be the D (5 bases). The CDR3 length is 13 residues. The germline V gene has CDR1 SGHDT and CDR2 YYEEEE. Trimming shortened V by 3 bases and J by 9 bases, and 10 bases separated the two germline ends. This CDR3 is CASSWDWGSPLHF. DNA of the CDR3: TGTGCCAGCAGCTGGGACTGGGGTTCACCCCTCCACTTT.

The chain couples TRBV5-1 to TRBJ2-6; 8 nucleotides line up with TRBD1. J lost 0 bases, V lost 3 bases, and 5 bases had no gene match. The length of the CDR3 is 17 residues. Germline-derived CDR1 and CDR2 are SGHRS and YFSETQ. CDR3 coding DNA: TGCGCCAGCAGCTCAGGACAGGGTTTCTCTGGGGCCAACGTCCTGACTTTC. Its protein product is CASSSGQGFSGANVLTF.

This clone has just one count. V is TRBV28 and J is TRBJ1-1, with TRBD1 as a possible D gene (5 bases). Trimming stripped 2 bases from V and 7 bases from J, with 14 bases between. The CDR3 spans 14 residues. Germline lookup yields CDR1 MDHEN and CDR2 SYDVKM. The CDR3 here is CASSLIAGTLEAFF. DNA for the CDR3: TGTGCCAGCAGTTTAATTGCAGGGACCCTTGAAGCTTTCTTT.

Points on this clone: Other DNA sequences from this sample encode an identical CDR3 as well. The J gene is TRBJ2-2, the V gene TRBV7-3, with no clear D. Trimming took off 1 base at V and 1 base at J, with 4 bases between the two ends. CDR3 length: 14 residues. CDR1 is SGHTA, CDR2 FQGTGA, per germline. The CDR3 DNA reads as TGTGCCAGCAGCTTAAGCAGGAACACCGGGGAGCTGTTTTTT. This sequence encodes CASSLSRNTGELFF.

This clone was observed a handful of times. V and J are TRBV4-1 and TRBJ2-1; D perhaps matches TRBD2 (5 bases). The CDR3 has 16 residues. Trimming pared 0 bases from V and 5 bases from J, leaving 14 bases between. The V gene's germline CDR1 is MGHRA and CDR2 YSYEKL. CDR3 in DNA: TGCGCCAGCAGCCAAGAGACCCAGCGGATCAACAATGAGCAGTTCTTC. Translation: CASSQETQRINNEQFF.

This chain connects TRBV6-5 to TRBJ1-1, with TRBD1 matching 9 bases. J gave up 1 base and V 2 bases, and 5 bases lay outside the gene matches. Germline V CDR1 and CDR2: MNHEY, SVGAGI. CDR3 length equals 16 residues. CDR3 nucleotides: TGTGCCAGCAGTTACGGGCCGGACAGGGGGAACACTGAAGCTTTCTTT. It specifies CASSYGPDRGNTEAFF.

The chain joins TRBV6-1 to TRBJ1-5; D uncertain. Trimming stripped 4 bases from V and 2 bases from J, with 9 bases between. Per the germline V gene, CDR1 is MNHNS and CDR2 is SASEGT. CDR3 length equals 14 residues. The CDR3: CASSVPGGNQPQHF. For the CDR3, the DNA is TGTGCCAGCAGTGTCCCGGGAGGCAATCAGCCCCAGCATTTT.

In this sample, this clone turned up a few times. The V and J genes are TRBV7-8 and TRBJ2-1; TRBD2 matches at 8 bases. Germline lookup yields CDR1 SGHVS and CDR2 FQNEAQ. CDR3 size: 17 residues. After removal of 1 base from V and 2 bases from J, the junction contained 7 bases not matched to a gene. In nucleotides, the CDR3 is TGTGCCAGCAGCTTAGGATCCCGGGGGGGCCCCTACAATGAGCAGTTCTTC. Protein: CASSLGSRGGPYNEQFF.

This clone was seen only a few times. The V and J genes are TRBV7-9 and TRBJ1-5; tentative D call: TRBD1 (5 bases). Germline loops: CDR1 SEHNR, CDR2 FQNEAQ (reference sequence). CDR3 length: 14 residues. Trimming took 5 bases from V and 3 from J, leaving 11 bases between them. The chain's CDR3 is CASSGDGLNQPQHF. The DNA for the CDR3 is TGTGCCAGCAGCGGGGACGGACTCAATCAGCCCCAGCATTTT.

This sequence joins TRBV5-1 and TRBJ2-7; 7 bases agree with TRBD1. The CDR3 consists of 14 residues. Trimming took 2 bases from V and 5 from J; bases not matched to a gene: 7. Germline CDR1 is SGHRS and CDR2 is YFSETQ. The CDR3 spells CASSFTGVFNEQYV. In nucleotides, the CDR3 is TGCGCCAGCAGCTTTACAGGGGTATTCAACGAGCAGTACGTC.

The CDR3 region has the DNA TGTGCCAGCTCCCCTAATAGAATTGAGCAGTTCTTC. Its translation: CASSPNRIEQFF. The chain carries TRBV18 and TRBJ2-1; D remains unclear. Looked up from germline, CDR1 is KGHSH and CDR2 is LQKENI. With 6 bases removed from V and 9 bases from J, the gap between germline ends came to 12 bases. The CDR3 covers 12 residues.

This clone came up once. This chain connects TRBV2 to TRBJ2-5, with TRBD2 matching 10 bases. This CDR3 has 14 amino acids. J lost 3 bases, V lost 5 bases, and 3 bases had no gene match. Germline values: CDR1 SNHLY, CDR2 FYNNEI. CDR3 residues: CASSSTSGEETQYF. In DNA, the CDR3 is TGTGCCAGCAGTAGTACTAGCGGGGAAGAGACCCAGTACTTC.

This chain uses TRBV7-9 with TRBJ2-7; D might be TRBD1 or TRBD2, each matching 5 bases. This CDR3 contains 15 residues. V gave up 1 base and J gave up 6 bases, with 16 bases separating them. Germline CDR1 SEHNR, CDR2 FQNEAQ (reference sequence). This CDR3 is CASSLGDGVWGEQYF. CDR3 DNA: TGTGCCAGCAGCTTAGGGGACGGGGTATGGGGCGAGCAGTACTTC.

On this clone itself: This sample includes further DNA sequences coding for the same CDR3. The chain recombines TRBV7-2 with TRBJ2-5; possible D gene TRBD2, 7 bases. The germline gives CDR1 SGHTA, CDR2 FQGNSA. The CDR3 spans 15 residues. The ends were cut back, 1 base at V and 2 bases at J, with 11 bases in the middle. CDR3 sequence: CASSLGGGPQETQYF. The CDR3 DNA reads as TGTGCCAGCAGCTTAGGGGGGGGCCCACAAGAGACCCAGTACTTC. The entire variable domain, with the rest obtained from reference TRBV7-2 and TRBJ2-5, is as follows: GAGVSQSPSNKVTEKGKDVELRCDPISGHTALYWYRQSLGQGLEFLIYFQGNSAPDKSGLPSDRFSAERTGGSVSTLTIQRTQQEDSAVYLCASSLGGGPQETQYFGPGTRLLVL.

This sequence joins TRBV4-1 and TRBJ1-3; D is perhaps TRBD1 (6 bases). The V and J ends lost 0 bases and 9 bases respectively, with 15 bases between them. The CDR3 has 15 amino acids. Germline CDR1 is MGHRA and CDR2 is YSYEKL. The CDR3 sequence is CASSQDPGMTGTIYF. DNA of the CDR3: TGCGCCAGCAGCCAAGATCCAGGGATGACAGGCACCATATATTTT.

CDR3 sequence: CASSPLTVSSYEQYF. In DNA form, the CDR3 reads TGTGCCAGCAGTCCCCTAACAGTTAGCTCCTACGAGCAGTACTTC. The J gene is TRBJ2-7, the V gene TRBV27; D not resolved. The V end lost 5 bases, the J end lost 0 bases, and 14 bases lay between the germline ends. CDR3 size: 15 residues. The germline CDR1 and CDR2 sequences are MNHEY and SMNVEV (reference sequence).

V and J are TRBV4-1 and TRBJ1-3, with unresolved D. This CDR3 spans 19 amino acids. Per germline, CDR1 MGHRA and CDR2 YSYEKL. The V end was cut by 0 bases, the J end by 0 bases, with 18 bases between. CDR3: CASSQDPLVQFDSGNTIYF. In nucleotides, the CDR3 is TGCGCCAGCAGCCAAGATCCCCTAGTGCAGTTTGACTCTGGAAACACCATATATTTT.